These T cell receptor beta chains were read from a single sample in a study of post-analysis software for immune sequencing data. Each CDR3 protein is one row after TCRdb ran MiXCR on the PCR reads. The sample records hundreds of thousands of distinct CDR3 sequences, approximately 59% being singletons. Sequencing was done on a sample of blood. The receptors shown here come from a girl aged 2 to 9 with multiple sclerosis. Both conserved end residues are part of each CDR3. D genes are given only for firm matches. The listing skips clone size in some rows; elsewhere it reads once, few, many or a size class.

j_call: TRBJ2-1
clone_size: -
cdr3_length: 11
d_call: -
v_call: TRBV19
cdr3_nt: TGTGCCAGTACCGCCAAAAATGAGCAGTTCTTC
cdr3_aa: CASTAKNEQFF

j_call: TRBJ1-5
clone_size: -
cdr3_length: 13
d_call: -
v_call: TRBV29-1
cdr3_nt: TGCAGCGTTGAAGATGGCAAGAGCCAGCCCCAGCATTTT
cdr3_aa: CSVEDGKSQPQHF

j_call: TRBJ2-5
clone_size: few
cdr3_length: 13
d_call: -
v_call: TRBV12-3/TRBV12-4
cdr3_nt: TGTGCCAGCAGTCCGGGTAGGAAAGAGACCCAGTACTTC
cdr3_aa: CASSPGRKETQYF

j_call: TRBJ1-1
clone_size: -
cdr3_length: 15
d_call: -
v_call: TRBV5-1
cdr3_nt: TGCGCCAGCAGCCCGAGCGGGGTGGCGAACACTGAAGCTTTCTTT
cdr3_aa: CASSPSGVANTEAFF

j_call: TRBJ2-1
clone_size: -
cdr3_length: 13
d_call: TRBD1
v_call: TRBV10-3
cdr3_nt: TGTGCCATCAGTGTTGGACAGGGAGGCGAGCAGTTCTTC
cdr3_aa: CAISVGQGGEQFF

j_call: TRBJ2-2
clone_size: -
cdr3_length: 15
d_call: -
v_call: TRBV4-2
cdr3_nt: TGTGCCAGCAGCCAAGAGGCAGTTAACACCGGGGAGCTGTTTTTT
cdr3_aa: CASSQEAVNTGELFF

j_call: TRBJ2-1
clone_size: -
cdr3_length: 14
d_call: -
v_call: TRBV5-1
cdr3_nt: TGCGCCAGCAGCTTGCTCCGGACTAAGGGTGAGCAGTTCTTC
cdr3_aa: CASSLLRTKGEQFF

j_call: TRBJ2-7
clone_size: few
cdr3_length: 14
d_call: -
v_call: TRBV20-1
cdr3_nt: TGCAGTGCTAGAGTTCCTAGCTCAAGACGGGAGCAGTACTTC
cdr3_aa: CSARVPSSRREQYF

j_call: TRBJ2-7
clone_size: -
cdr3_length: 14
d_call: TRBD1
v_call: TRBV9
cdr3_nt: TGTGCCAGCAGCGTCGGGACAGAGGGCTACGAGCAGTACTTC
cdr3_aa: CASSVGTEGYEQYF

j_call: TRBJ2-3
clone_size: -
cdr3_length: 14
d_call: -
v_call: TRBV12-3/TRBV12-4
cdr3_nt: TGTGCCAGCAGTGACATCACAGGGTCAGATACGCAGTATTTT
cdr3_aa: CASSDITGSDTQYF

j_call: TRBJ2-3
clone_size: -
cdr3_length: 15
d_call: -
v_call: TRBV7-2
cdr3_nt: TGTGCCAGCAGCTTAATCACAGCTAGCACAGATACGCAGTATTTT
cdr3_aa: CASSLITASTDTQYF

j_call: TRBJ1-2
clone_size: -
cdr3_length: 14
d_call: -
v_call: TRBV5-5
cdr3_nt: TGTGCCAGCAGCTTGGAAGGAGGGCGCAATGGCTACACCTTC
cdr3_aa: CASSLEGGRNGYTF

j_call: TRBJ2-3
clone_size: -
cdr3_length: 14
d_call: TRBD2
v_call: TRBV4-3
cdr3_nt: TGCGCCAGCAGCCAAGGAAGCGGGGGAGCTACGCAGTATTTT
cdr3_aa: CASSQGSGGATQYF

j_call: TRBJ1-2
clone_size: -
cdr3_length: 10
d_call: -
v_call: TRBV12-3/TRBV12-4
cdr3_nt: TGTGCCAGCAGCAAAGGGGGCTACACCTTC
cdr3_aa: CASSKGGYTF

j_call: TRBJ2-5
clone_size: -
cdr3_length: 16
d_call: TRBD2
v_call: TRBV9
cdr3_nt: TGTGCCAGCAGCGTAGTGGCGGGAGGGCCGTGGGAGACCCAGTACTTC
cdr3_aa: CASSVVAGGPWETQYF

j_call: TRBJ1-1
clone_size: -
cdr3_length: 14
d_call: -
v_call: TRBV6-1
cdr3_nt: TGTGCCAGCAGGCCCGGACAGTATGACACTGAAGCTTTCTTT
cdr3_aa: CASRPGQYDTEAFF

j_call: TRBJ2-1
clone_size: few
cdr3_length: 13
d_call: -
v_call: TRBV29-1
cdr3_nt: TGCAGCGTTGATAGGTTTTCCGACAATGAGCAGTTCTTC
cdr3_aa: CSVDRFSDNEQFF

j_call: TRBJ2-4
clone_size: -
cdr3_length: 11
d_call: -
v_call: TRBV6-2/TRBV6-3
cdr3_nt: TGTGCCAGCAGGGGACCAGCCCAGCAGTACTTC
cdr3_aa: CASRGPAQQYF

j_call: TRBJ2-1
clone_size: -
cdr3_length: 15
d_call: -
v_call: TRBV10-3
cdr3_nt: TGTGCCATCAGTGGCAGGGAGGTATTAAGCAATGAGCGGTTCTTC
cdr3_aa: CAISGREVLSNERFF

j_call: TRBJ2-7
clone_size: few
cdr3_length: 13
d_call: -
v_call: TRBV4-1
cdr3_nt: TGCGCCAGCAGCCCTAGGGGGGGGGACGAGCAGTACTTC
cdr3_aa: CASSPRGGDEQYF

j_call: TRBJ1-6
clone_size: -
cdr3_length: 15
d_call: TRBD1
v_call: TRBV28
cdr3_nt: TGTGCCAGCAATGTACCGGGACAGGGGAATTCACCCCTCCACTTT
cdr3_aa: CASNVPGQGNSPLHF

j_call: TRBJ1-2
clone_size: few
cdr3_length: 13
d_call: -
v_call: TRBV25-1
cdr3_nt: TGTGCCAGCAGTGAACGACGGAACTATGGCTACACCTTC
cdr3_aa: CASSERRNYGYTF

j_call: TRBJ2-6
clone_size: -
cdr3_length: 14
d_call: -
v_call: TRBV29-1
cdr3_nt: TGCAGCGTGGGACTTAGAGAAGGGGCCAACGTCCTGACTTTC
cdr3_aa: CSVGLREGANVLTF

j_call: TRBJ2-5
clone_size: few
cdr3_length: 16
d_call: TRBD2
v_call: TRBV25-1
cdr3_nt: TGTGCCAGCAGTGAATCGAAGCGGGGGGTTCAAGAGACCCAGTACTTC
cdr3_aa: CASSESKRGVQETQYF

j_call: TRBJ2-1
clone_size: -
cdr3_length: 16
d_call: -
v_call: TRBV6-5
cdr3_nt: TGTGCCAGCAGTTACTCACCGGGCGCAGGCCCCAATGAGCAGTTCTTC
cdr3_aa: CASSYSPGAGPNEQFF

j_call: TRBJ2-1
clone_size: -
cdr3_length: 16
d_call: -
v_call: TRBV5-6
cdr3_nt: TGTGCCAGCAGCCCCGGGGAACGGACTATCTGCAATGAGCAGTTCTTC
cdr3_aa: CASSPGERTICNEQFF

j_call: TRBJ2-1
clone_size: -
cdr3_length: 16
d_call: -
v_call: TRBV7-2
cdr3_nt: TGTGCCAGCAGCTTAGCCCAGGGGACTTCCTACAATGAGCAGTTCTTC
cdr3_aa: CASSLAQGTSYNEQFF

j_call: TRBJ1-2
clone_size: -
cdr3_length: 13
d_call: TRBD1
v_call: TRBV2
cdr3_nt: TGTGCCAGCAGTTACAGGGGATTCTATGGCTACACCTTC
cdr3_aa: CASSYRGFYGYTF

j_call: TRBJ2-1
clone_size: few
cdr3_length: 14
d_call: -
v_call: TRBV9
cdr3_nt: TGTGCCAGCAGCGCGCCCCTCAGGGAGTCTGAGCAGTTCTTC
cdr3_aa: CASSAPLRESEQFF

j_call: TRBJ2-1
clone_size: few
cdr3_length: 15
d_call: TRBD2
v_call: TRBV3-1
cdr3_nt: TGTGCCAGCAGCCAAGCTAGCGGGTTCTACAATGAGCAGTTCTTC
cdr3_aa: CASSQASGFYNEQFF

j_call: TRBJ2-1
clone_size: -
cdr3_length: 15
d_call: TRBD2
v_call: TRBV5-1
cdr3_nt: TGCGCCAGCAGCTTTTTGCGGGAGGGCCAGAATGAGCAGTTCTTC
cdr3_aa: CASSFLREGQNEQFF

j_call: TRBJ2-3
clone_size: -
cdr3_length: 17
d_call: -
v_call: TRBV6-1
cdr3_nt: TGTGCCAGCAGAACTTTAGGTGGACAGTCTAGCACAGATACGCAGTATTTT
cdr3_aa: CASRTLGGQSSTDTQYF

j_call: TRBJ2-1
clone_size: many
cdr3_length: 15
d_call: -
v_call: TRBV12-3/TRBV12-4
cdr3_nt: TGTGCCAGCAGTTTCTCCCGGGCCAAACGCGGTGAGCAGTTCTTC
cdr3_aa: CASSFSRAKRGEQFF

j_call: TRBJ2-5
clone_size: few
cdr3_length: 15
d_call: -
v_call: TRBV7-6
cdr3_nt: TGTGCCAGCAGCCTAGGTAGCGGAGACGGCGAGACCCAGTACTTC
cdr3_aa: CASSLGSGDGETQYF

j_call: TRBJ2-5
clone_size: few
cdr3_length: 12
d_call: -
v_call: TRBV12-3/TRBV12-4
cdr3_nt: TGTGCCAGCGGAAACTCCGGGGGGACCCAGTACTTC
cdr3_aa: CASGNSGGTQYF

j_call: TRBJ1-1
clone_size: -
cdr3_length: 13
d_call: -
v_call: TRBV3-1
cdr3_nt: TGTGCCAGCAGTCACAGGGAGGACACTGAAGCTTTCTTT
cdr3_aa: CASSHREDTEAFF

j_call: TRBJ2-1
clone_size: -
cdr3_length: 13
d_call: TRBD2
v_call: TRBV10-2
cdr3_nt: TGCGCCAGCAGTGAGGCTGGGAGGGATGAGCAGTTCTTC
cdr3_aa: CASSEAGRDEQFF

j_call: TRBJ1-2
clone_size: -
cdr3_length: 13
d_call: -
v_call: TRBV12-5
cdr3_nt: TGTGCTAGTGGTCAAGGACCGACCTCCTTCTACACCTTC
cdr3_aa: CASGQGPTSFYTF

j_call: TRBJ2-7
clone_size: few
cdr3_length: 14
d_call: TRBD2
v_call: TRBV12-3/TRBV12-4
cdr3_nt: TGTGCCAGCAGTGCCGGGACTAGCAGGCACGAGCAGTACTTC
cdr3_aa: CASSAGTSRHEQYF

j_call: TRBJ2-7
clone_size: many
cdr3_length: 13
d_call: TRBD1
v_call: TRBV2
cdr3_nt: TGTGCCAGCAGGACGACAGGGGGCCACGAGCAGTACTTC
cdr3_aa: CASRTTGGHEQYF

j_call: TRBJ2-7
clone_size: -
cdr3_length: 13
d_call: -
v_call: TRBV7-7
cdr3_nt: TGTGCCAGCAGCTTACGGGCGCGCTACGAGCAGTACTTC
cdr3_aa: CASSLRARYEQYF

j_call: TRBJ2-4
clone_size: few
cdr3_length: 15
d_call: TRBD2
v_call: TRBV4-1
cdr3_nt: TGCGCCAGCAGCCGGCTAGCGGGAGAAATAAACATTCAGTACTTC
cdr3_aa: CASSRLAGEINIQYF

j_call: TRBJ2-1
clone_size: -
cdr3_length: 13
d_call: TRBD1
v_call: TRBV29-1
cdr3_nt: TGCAGCGTTCGTGCGACAGGGGTGGGTGAGCAGTTCTTC
cdr3_aa: CSVRATGVGEQFF

j_call: TRBJ2-7
clone_size: -
cdr3_length: 11
d_call: -
v_call: TRBV29-1
cdr3_nt: TGCAGCGGCTGGGATTACTACGAGCAGTACTTC
cdr3_aa: CSGWDYYEQYF

j_call: TRBJ2-1
clone_size: -
cdr3_length: 15
d_call: TRBD2
v_call: TRBV10-3
cdr3_nt: TGTGCCATCAGTTTAACTGCTAGCGGGAGGAATGAGCAGTTCTTC
cdr3_aa: CAISLTASGRNEQFF

j_call: TRBJ2-1
clone_size: few
cdr3_length: 14
d_call: -
v_call: TRBV11-3
cdr3_nt: TGTGCCAGCAGCTTATCCCCGGATACCAATGAGCAGTTCTTC
cdr3_aa: CASSLSPDTNEQFF

j_call: TRBJ2-1
clone_size: -
cdr3_length: 15
d_call: -
v_call: TRBV7-9
cdr3_nt: TGTGCCAGCAGCCCAACCAGGTTACCGGCTAATGAGCAGTTCTTC
cdr3_aa: CASSPTRLPANEQFF

j_call: TRBJ2-1
clone_size: -
cdr3_length: 16
d_call: -
v_call: TRBV20-1
cdr3_nt: TGCAGTGCTACCTCCCCTCAGACGAGCTCCTACAATGAGCAGTTCTTC
cdr3_aa: CSATSPQTSSYNEQFF

j_call: TRBJ1-1
clone_size: -
cdr3_length: 15
d_call: TRBD1
v_call: TRBV30
cdr3_nt: TGTGCCTGGAGTGAGAGACAGGGACAAGGCACTGAAGCTTTCTTT
cdr3_aa: CAWSERQGQGTEAFF

j_call: TRBJ2-7
clone_size: -
cdr3_length: 15
d_call: TRBD2
v_call: TRBV29-1
cdr3_nt: TGCAGCGTTCGTGGCAGCGGGAGGGCGGGCTACGAGCAGTACTTC
cdr3_aa: CSVRGSGRAGYEQYF

j_call: TRBJ2-1
clone_size: few
cdr3_length: 18
d_call: TRBD2
v_call: TRBV10-1
cdr3_nt: TGCGCCAGCAGTGAGTCCAGCGCTAGCGGTTTTGCTTACAATGAGCAGTTCTTC
cdr3_aa: CASSESSASGFAYNEQFF

j_call: TRBJ2-7
clone_size: -
cdr3_length: 14
d_call: -
v_call: TRBV7-9
cdr3_nt: TGTGCCAGCAGCCCCGAATCGAATTCCTACGAGCAGTACTTC
cdr3_aa: CASSPESNSYEQYF

j_call: TRBJ2-4
clone_size: -
cdr3_length: 18
d_call: -
v_call: TRBV7-2
cdr3_nt: TGTGCCAGCAGCGGGGTGGGGAGACAACTATTAGCCAAAAACATTCAGTACTTC
cdr3_aa: CASSGVGRQLLAKNIQYF

j_call: TRBJ2-7
clone_size: few
cdr3_length: 12
d_call: -
v_call: TRBV25-1
cdr3_nt: TGTGCCAGCAGTGACAGGGGACATGAGCAGTACTTC
cdr3_aa: CASSDRGHEQYF

j_call: TRBJ2-3
clone_size: -
cdr3_length: 17
d_call: TRBD2
v_call: TRBV4-2
cdr3_nt: TGTGCCAGCAGCCCCAGACTAGCGGGGGGCAGCACAGATACGCAGTATTTT
cdr3_aa: CASSPRLAGGSTDTQYF